Below are 22 T cell receptor beta chains sequenced from a single sample in a study of blood T cell repertoires in COVID-19 (dated by TCRdb to the early 2020s). The library came from the immunoSEQ multiplex PCR assay. Entries here come from immuneACCESS through TCRdb and include only in-frame sequences with V and J called. Some clones fail to appear in such tables; in the studies checked, an unresolved V gene covers under half of the shortfall, and the cause of the remainder is unknown. This sample lists 55,000 to 65,000 clones; 91% were detected once. Jointly, the top ten make up roughly 8.6% of the sample. Material for sequencing was peripheral blood. All receptors come from a human donor in a cohort sampled during active COVID-19.

CDR3 bases: TGTGCCACCAGTGATCCGGGACAGGTCCACGACTACGAGCAGTACTTC. Protein: CATSDPGQVHDYEQYF. The chain couples TRBV24-1 to TRBJ2-7; 8 bases are shared with TRBD1. CDR1 and CDR2 (germline): KGHDR, SFDVKD. J lost 3 bases, V lost 3 bases, and 9 bases had no gene match. CDR3 length: 16 residues.

The chain couples TRBV5-1 to TRBJ2-7, with D uncertain. The CDR3 length is 14 residues. Germline-derived CDR1 and CDR2 are SGHRS and YFSETQ. V lost 2 bases, J lost 7 bases, and 16 bases lay in between. The CDR3 loop reads CASSLAATAGEQYF. The CDR3, as DNA: TGCGCCAGCAGCTTAGCCGCTACCGCAGGAGAGCAGTACTTC. The variable domain in full, completed from reference TRBV5-1 and TRBJ2-7, reads KAGVTQTPRYLIKTRGQQVTLSCSPISGHRSVSWYQQTPGQGLQFLFEYFSETQRNKGNFPGRFSGRQFSNSRSEMNVSTLELGDSALYLCASSLAATAGEQYFGPGTRLTVT.

The CDR3: CASSRGTDTQYF. The CDR3 nucleotides are TGTGCCAGCTCAAGGGGGACAGATACGCAGTATTTT. J is TRBJ2-3 and V is TRBV18, with TRBD1 as a possible D gene (6 bases). CDR3 size: 12 residues. Germline V gene data show CDR1 as KGHSH and CDR2 as LQKENI. The V end lost 5 bases, the J end lost 3 bases, and 6 bases lay between the germline ends.

V and J are TRBV6-5 and TRBJ2-5, with 10 nucleotides matching TRBD1. Germline-derived CDR1 and CDR2 are MNHEY and SVGAGI. This CDR3 is built from 15 residues. The V gene end was trimmed by 6 bases and the J gene end by 2 bases; junction bases not matched to a gene: 6. The CDR3 nucleotides are TGTGCCAGCAGAAGACGACAGGGGGCACAAGAGACCCAGTACTTC. Protein sequence: CASRRRQGAQETQYF.

V is TRBV7-9 and J is TRBJ2-3; weak D call: TRBD2 (5 bases). The CDR3 has 15 amino acids. V lost 5 bases to trimming and J lost 1 base, with 13 bases between them. Germline CDR1 reads SEHNR; CDR2 reads FQNEAQ (reference sequence). CDR3 sequence: CASSPGRARTDTQYF. CDR3 bases: TGTGCCAGCAGCCCTGGGCGGGCCCGCACAGATACGCAGTATTTT.

The V and J genes are TRBV3-1 (or the pseudogene TRBV3-2) and TRBJ2-4, with 7 bases matching TRBD1. CDR1 is LGHDT and CDR2 is YNNKEL in the germline V gene (reference sequence). Losses at the gene ends were 4 bases for V and 8 bases for J; bases not matched to a gene: 11. CDR3 length: 15 residues. CDR3 sequence (DNA): TGTGCCAGCAGCCCGTACAGGGGAATACTGGACATTCAGTACTTC. Amino acid sequence: CASSPYRGILDIQYF.

About this clone itself: The sample holds other DNA sequences that translate to the same CDR3. This chain links TRBV18 with TRBJ1-2; 7 nucleotides agree with TRBD1. The J segment lost 4 bases and the V segment lost 1 base, leaving 6 bases of the junction unmatched. Germline V gene lookup returns CDR1 KGHSH and CDR2 LQKENI. The length of the CDR3 is 15 residues. CDR3 loop: CASSPRDSPTYGYTF. For the CDR3, the DNA is TGTGCCAGCTCACCACGGGACAGTCCTACCTATGGCTACACCTTC.

J is TRBJ2-1 and V is TRBV7-6; 8 positions match TRBD2. After removal of 2 bases from V and 9 bases from J, the junction contained 9 bases not matched to a gene. Germline-derived CDR1 and CDR2 are SGHVS and FNYEAQ. There are 15 residues in the CDR3. The CDR3 region has the DNA TGTGCCAGCAGCTTATCGGGGGGGGCCATTAGTGAGCAGTTCTTC. Protein: CASSLSGGAISEQFF.

This clone is a singleton in its sample. The chain recombines TRBV9 with TRBJ2-1; TRBD2 matches 13 bases. The CDR3 contains 16 residues. Germline V lookup: CDR1 SGDLS, CDR2 YYNGEE. Trimming at V came to 5 bases and at J to 13 bases, leaving 15 bases not matched to a gene. The CDR3 sequence is CASRARLAGGVGKQFF. The CDR3 nucleotides read TGTGCCAGCAGGGCTCGACTAGCGGGAGGAGTGGGGAAACAGTTCTTC.

V and J are TRBV11-2 and TRBJ1-6; D not certain. The V end was cut by 3 bases, the J end by 0 bases, with 12 bases between. CDR1 is SGHAT and CDR2 is FQNNGV in the germline V gene. The CDR3 covers 17 residues. As DNA, the CDR3 is TGTGCCAGCAGCTTGAGAACCGGGAGCTCCTATAATTCACCCCTCCACTTT. This translates into CASSLRTGSSYNSPLHF.

The V call is TRBV24-1, the J call TRBJ2-1, with TRBD1 matching over 8 bases. V trimming: 5 bases; J trimming: 0 bases; junction bases outside the gene matches: 2. Germline CDR1 KGHDR, CDR2 SFDVKD. This CDR3 spans 15 amino acids. The DNA for the CDR3 is TGTGCCACCAGTGTAACAGGGGGCTCCTACAATGAGCAGTTCTTC. Translated: CATSVTGGSYNEQFF.

This sequence joins TRBV19 and TRBJ2-1, with TRBD1 identical over 7 bases. Germline V lookup: CDR1 LNHDA, CDR2 SQIVND (reference sequence). The CDR3 covers 17 residues. The J segment lost 1 base and the V segment lost 4 bases, leaving 10 bases of the junction unmatched. The CDR3, as DNA: TGTGCCAGTAGTAAGGCCCCCCAGGGGGTTTCCTACAATGAGCAGTTCTTC. Translating it yields CASSKAPQGVSYNEQFF. Full variable domain (outside the CDR3, taken from reference TRBV19 and TRBJ2-1): DGGITQSPKYLFRKEGQNVTLSCEQNLNHDAMYWYRQDPGQGLRLIYYSQIVNDFQKGDIAEGYSVSREKKESFPLTVTSAQKNPTAFYLCASSKAPQGVSYNEQFFGPGTRLTVL.

V usage is TRBV2 and J usage is TRBJ2-1; 8 bases are a match to TRBD2. Germline CDR1 reads SNHLY; CDR2 reads FYNNEI. This CDR3 has 16 residues. With V trimmed by 8 bases and J by 0 bases, 9 bases remained unmatched. CDR3 sequence reads: CASHRNGGGSYNEQFF. The CDR3 region has the DNA TGTGCCAGCCACCGAAACGGGGGGGGCTCCTACAATGAGCAGTTCTTC.

CDR3 sequence reads: CASSQDAPASGSWELFF. The DNA for the CDR3 is TGTGCCAGCAGCCAAGATGCCCCCGCTAGCGGGAGTTGGGAGCTGTTTTTT. The V gene is TRBV3-1 (or the pseudogene TRBV3-2), the J gene TRBJ2-2; 10 nucleotides agree with TRBD2. The CDR3 is 17 residues long. The V segment lost 0 bases and the J segment 9 bases; nucleotides outside the gene matches: 10. The germline V gene has CDR1 LGHDT and CDR2 YNNKEL (reference sequence).

This clone has only one observation. The chain joins TRBV6-5 to TRBJ2-3; D perhaps matches TRBD2 (6 bases). This CDR3 has 16 amino acids. Germline loops: CDR1 MNHEY, CDR2 SVGAGI. Trimming took 1 base from V and 7 from J, leaving 18 bases between them. The CDR3 region is CASSYYGGSSTNTQYF. The CDR3 DNA is TGTGCCAGCAGTTACTATGGGGGGAGCTCGACTAATACGCAGTATTTT.

The genes are TRBV11-2 and TRBJ2-7, with 10 bases lining up with TRBD1. Looked up from germline, CDR1 is SGHAT and CDR2 is FQNNGV. With V trimmed by 5 bases and J by 0 bases, 4 bases remained unmatched. The CDR3 runs to 15 residues. Here the CDR3 reads CASSLRTGGSYEQYF. CDR3 coding DNA: TGTGCCAGCAGCCTCCGGACAGGGGGCTCCTACGAGCAGTACTTC.

The chain couples TRBV27 to TRBJ2-3, with D possibly being TRBD1 (6 bases). The germline gives CDR1 MNHEY, CDR2 SMNVEV (reference sequence). V dropped 2 bases and J dropped 3 bases, with 15 bases sitting between them. There are 16 residues in the CDR3. CDR3 region: CASSLTWGPRTDTQYF. The DNA of the CDR3 is TGTGCCAGCAGTTTAACGTGGGGGCCGCGGACAGATACGCAGTATTTT.

This sequence joins TRBV4-2 and TRBJ2-7, with D tentatively TRBD1 (6 bases). Germline CDR1 is LGHNA and CDR2 is YNFKEQ. The CDR3 runs 16 residues. The ends were cut back, 4 bases at V and 0 bases at J, with 16 bases in the middle. The CDR3 sequence: CASSLRWDTLSYEQYF. CDR3 DNA: TGTGCCAGCAGCCTTCGCTGGGACACCCTCTCCTACGAGCAGTACTTC.

There are a few counts of this clone. The chain employs TRBV5-1 and TRBJ1-1, with D maybe TRBD1 (5 bases). Germline V gives CDR1 SGHRS, CDR2 YFSETQ. V was shortened by 4 bases and J by 1 base, with 14 bases between the two germline ends. CDR3 size: 15 residues. This CDR3 is CASSTTTGQNTEAFF. CDR3 nucleotides: TGCGCCAGCAGCACGACAACAGGCCAGAACACTGAAGCTTTCTTT.

The J gene is TRBJ1-5, the V gene TRBV2; 8 bases are shared with TRBD1. Germline CDR1 reads SNHLY; CDR2 reads FYNNEI. CDR3 length: 16 residues. V shed 2 bases and J 1 base; nucleotides not matched to a gene: 4. CDR3 protein: CASSESQGASNQPQHF. The DNA for the CDR3 is TGTGCCAGCAGTGAATCCCAGGGGGCCAGCAATCAGCCCCAGCATTTT.

This clone was counted once. In DNA, the CDR3 is TGTGCCAGCAGTGAAGCATCGTTTCAAGAGACCCAGTACTTC. Translation: CASSEASFQETQYF. This chain links TRBV2 with TRBJ2-5; D remains ambiguous. This CDR3 is 14 amino acids long. The V gene's germline CDR1 is SNHLY and CDR2 FYNNEI. Trimming removed 0 bases from V and 2 bases from J, with 7 bases in between.

This chain joins TRBV7-3 and TRBJ2-4, with 13 bases fitting TRBD2. CDR3 length: 19 residues. Germline CDR1 is SGHTA and CDR2 is FQGTGA. V lost 4 bases and J lost 0; bases outside the gene matches: 9. Here the CDR3 DNA reads TGTGCCAGCAGCTCCCTCGGGACTAGCGGGGCGGGAGCCAAAAACATTCAGTACTTC. This codes for CASSSLGTSGAGAKNIQYF.